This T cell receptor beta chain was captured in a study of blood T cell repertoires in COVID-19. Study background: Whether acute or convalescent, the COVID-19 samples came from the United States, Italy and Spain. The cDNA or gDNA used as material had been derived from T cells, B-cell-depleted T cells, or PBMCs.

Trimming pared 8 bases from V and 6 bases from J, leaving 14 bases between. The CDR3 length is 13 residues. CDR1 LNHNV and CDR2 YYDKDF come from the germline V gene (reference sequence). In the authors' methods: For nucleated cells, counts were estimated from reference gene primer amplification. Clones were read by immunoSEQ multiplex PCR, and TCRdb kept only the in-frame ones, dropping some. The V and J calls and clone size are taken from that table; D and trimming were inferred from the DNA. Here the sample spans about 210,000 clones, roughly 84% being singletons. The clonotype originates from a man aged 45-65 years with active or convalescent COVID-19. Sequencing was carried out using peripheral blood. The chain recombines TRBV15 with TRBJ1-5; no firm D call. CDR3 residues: CATGLGFPQPQHF. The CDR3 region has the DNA TGTGCCACCGGACTGGGATTCCCTCAGCCCCAGCATTTT.